These 21 T cell receptor beta chains were sequenced from one sample in a study of T cell responses to AZD1222 COVID-19 vaccine. Profiled with immunoSEQ multiplex PCR; TCRdb holds only in-frame clones, not every one. The sample records roughly 100,000 clones, about nine tenths being singletons. The specimen comprised peripheral blood, sampled on day 0 of AZD1222 vaccination. These receptors were obtained from an adult in good health.

The V gene is TRBV6-6, the J gene TRBJ2-2; perhaps D is TRBD1 or TRBD2 (5 bases each). V lost 8 bases and J lost 5, with 15 bases in between. CDR1 is MNHNY and CDR2 is SVGAGI in the germline V gene (reference sequence). The length of the CDR3 is 14 residues. Here the CDR3 DNA reads TGTGCCAGCCGACTTTTTGGGGGTACCGGGGAGCTGTTTTTT. Amino acids: CASRLFGGTGELFF.

This clone was counted a single time. The chain has TRBV30 and TRBJ1-2; D call uncertain. CDR1 and CDR2 from the germline V gene are GTSNPN and SVGIG (reference sequence). Trimming cost V 2 bases and J 8 bases, with 15 bases left between them. The CDR3 is 13 amino acids. CDR3 DNA: TGTGCCTGGAGTCTACCCGACGCGGGCGGCTACACCTTC. This translates into CAWSLPDAGGYTF.

The chain has TRBV19 and TRBJ1-2; weak D call: TRBD1 (6 bases). Trimming took off 1 base at V and 7 bases at J, with 19 bases between the two ends. The CDR3 consists of 16 residues. Germline values: CDR1 LNHDA, CDR2 SQIVND (reference sequence). CDR3 sequence: CASSIAHEDSPFGYTF. CDR3 bases: TGTGCCAGTAGTATAGCCCACGAGGACAGCCCGTTTGGCTACACCTTC.

As for this clone: Other DNA variants within this sample encode the same CDR3. The rearrangement joins TRBV13 to TRBJ2-1, with D possibly TRBD2 on 5 matching bases. Trimming shortened V by 2 bases and J by 7 bases, and 6 bases separated the two germline ends. CDR1 PRHDT and CDR2 FYEKMQ come from the germline V gene (reference sequence). CDR3 length: 12 residues. CDR3 coding DNA: TGTGCCAGCAGCTTAAGAGGGAATGAGCAGTTCTTC. Translating gives CASSLRGNEQFF. Looking up the rest from reference TRBV13 and TRBJ2-1 gives the full variable domain: AAGVIQSPRHLIKEKRETATLKCYPIPRHDTVYWYQQGPGQDPQFLISFYEKMQSDKGSIPDRFSAQQFSDYHSELNMSSLELGDSALYFCASSLRGNEQFFGPGTRLTVL.

The count of this clone is one. The rearrangement joins TRBV20-1 to TRBJ2-5; 10 bases map to TRBD2. CDR1 and CDR2 (germline): DFQATT, SNEGSKA (reference sequence). Unmatched junction bases numbered 5, after V lost 3 bases and J lost 1 base. The CDR3 has 15 amino acids. The CDR3 spells CSASARLAGQETQYF. Here the CDR3 DNA reads TGCAGTGCTAGTGCCCGACTAGCGGGCCAAGAGACCCAGTACTTC.

The gene calls are TRBV13 and TRBJ1-1; D gene uncertain. Germline V gene data show CDR1 as PRHDT and CDR2 as FYEKMQ (reference sequence). Trimming removed 3 bases from V and 6 bases from J, with 8 bases in between. The CDR3 sequence is 12 residues long. The CDR3 region is CASSLAGPEAFF. In nucleotides, the CDR3 is TGTGCCAGCAGCTTGGCTGGGCCTGAAGCTTTCTTT.

The V and J genes are TRBV19 and TRBJ2-1, with 14 bases that match TRBD2. The CDR3 runs to 15 residues. CDR1 and CDR2 from the germline V gene are LNHDA and SQIVND (reference sequence). The junction had 5 bases not matched to a gene; V was cut back by 6 bases and J by 7 bases. This CDR3 reads CASSPRTSGGNEQFF. CDR3 nucleotide sequence: TGTGCCAGTAGCCCGAGGACTAGCGGGGGGAATGAGCAGTTCTTC.

The J gene is TRBJ2-6, the V gene TRBV6-1, with D maybe TRBD2 (6 bases). This CDR3 is built from 20 residues. The V and J ends lost 0 bases and 1 base respectively, with 19 bases between them. Germline values: CDR1 MNHNS, CDR2 SASEGT. Here the CDR3 reads CASSEALRGPGRSGANVLTF. CDR3 coding DNA: TGTGCCAGCAGTGAAGCTTTGAGGGGACCCGGGAGATCTGGGGCCAACGTCCTGACTTTC.

The genes are TRBV28 and TRBJ1-2; the D gene is possibly TRBD1 (6 bases). Germline V gene data show CDR1 as MDHEN and CDR2 as SYDVKM. CDR3 length: 15 residues. V shed 8 bases and J shed 3 bases, with 19 bases lying between them. The DNA for the CDR3 is TGTGCCAGCGGGTTACCCGCACAGGGACACTATGGCTACACCTTC. This gives the protein CASGLPAQGHYGYTF.

V gene TRBV4-1 combines with J gene TRBJ1-2; D gene unclear. The germline gives CDR1 MGHRA, CDR2 YSYEKL. The CDR3 has 15 amino acids. Between the trimmed V and J ends, which lost 3 bases and 3 bases, there was a span of 14 bases. CDR3 coding DNA: TGCGCCAGCAGCCACATAGACCGAGTATACTATGGCTACACCTTC. Protein: CASSHIDRVYYGYTF.

This chain connects TRBV9 to TRBJ2-6; the D is unclear. Trimming pared 1 base from V and 2 bases from J, leaving 1 base between. The CDR3 sequence is 13 residues long. The germline CDR1 and CDR2 sequences are SGDLS and YYNGEE. Here the CDR3 reads CASSVPGANVLTF. In DNA, the CDR3 is TGTGCCAGCAGCGTACCTGGGGCCAACGTCCTGACTTTC. Combining the CDR3 with reference TRBV9 and TRBJ2-6 gives the whole variable domain DSGVTQTPKHLITATGQRVTLRCSPRSGDLSVYWYQQSLDQGLQFLIQYYNGEERAKGNILERFSAQQFPDLHSELNLSSLELGDSALYFCASSVPGANVLTFGAGSRLTVL.

This clone was seen only a few times. This chain uses TRBV2 with TRBJ1-6; TRBD1 might be the D (5 bases). Germline V gives CDR1 SNHLY, CDR2 FYNNEI. Trimming cost V 4 bases and J 2 bases, with 12 bases left between them. CDR3 length: 16 amino acids. CDR3 in amino acids: CASSVAGRTYNSPLHF. In nucleotides, the CDR3 is TGTGCCAGCAGTGTCGCAGGGAGAACCTATAATTCACCCCTCCACTTT.

V usage is TRBV7-3 and J usage is TRBJ2-1; TRBD2 agrees at 14 bases. The CDR3 has 18 residues. The germline CDR1 and CDR2 sequences are SGHTA and FQGTGA. J was trimmed by 8 bases and V by 4 bases; bases with no gene match: 13. CDR3 amino acids: CASSSTPGTSGGLYEQFF. CDR3 in DNA: TGTGCCAGCAGCTCCACACCCGGGACTAGCGGGGGTCTCTATGAGCAGTTCTTC.

The gene calls are TRBV9 and TRBJ1-6; TRBD1 aligns across 8 bases. This CDR3 is built from 16 residues. Germline CDR1 reads SGDLS; CDR2 reads YYNGEE. Trimming took 3 bases from V and 4 from J; bases not matched to a gene: 6. Written as DNA, the CDR3 is TGTGCCAGCAGCGGGACAGGGTACCATTATAATTCACCCCTCCACTTT. Translation: CASSGTGYHYNSPLHF.

The gene calls are TRBV6-5 and TRBJ1-6, with 9 bases that match TRBD1. V lost 5 bases and J lost 7; bases outside the gene matches: 3. This CDR3 comprises 14 residues. Germline values: CDR1 MNHEY, CDR2 SVGAGI. The CDR3 coding sequence is TGTGCCAGCAGTCTGGACAGGGGCAATTCACCCCTCCACTTT. Translation: CASSLDRGNSPLHF.

V usage is TRBV7-8 and J usage is TRBJ1-6; 7 bases map to TRBD1. This CDR3 spans 14 amino acids. The germline V gene encodes CDR1 SGHVS and CDR2 FQNEAQ. Trimming removed 5 bases from V and 4 bases from J; junction bases left unmatched: 2. Here the CDR3 DNA reads TGTGCCAGCAGCCCACAGGGGTATAATTCACCCCTCCACTTT. It translates to CASSPQGYNSPLHF.

The chain recombines TRBV6-2 or TRBV6-3 with TRBJ2-7; D is possibly TRBD2 (6 bases). CDR1 and CDR2 from the germline V gene are MNHEY and SVGEGT. There are 15 residues in the CDR3. Trimming cost V 2 bases and J 3 bases, with 14 bases left between them. CDR3 residues: CASSYAAGSDYEQYF. As DNA, the CDR3 is TGTGCCAGCAGTTACGCTGCGGGGTCGGACTACGAGCAGTACTTC.

V is TRBV5-1 and J is TRBJ1-6; no firm D call. This CDR3 comprises 16 residues. Germline CDR1 is SGHRS and CDR2 is YFSETQ. Trimming removed 0 bases from V and 5 bases from J, with 12 bases in between. The DNA of the CDR3 is TGCGCCAGCAGCTTGGACACCCCTTCAAATAATTCACCCCTCCACTTT. Its translation is CASSLDTPSNNSPLHF.

The chain couples TRBV6-5 to TRBJ2-5; TRBD2 is a possible D gene (6 bases). The CDR3 length is 14 residues. Germline V gene data show CDR1 as MNHEY and CDR2 as SVGAGI. The V end was cut by 0 bases, the J end by 5 bases, with 10 bases between. This CDR3 reads CASSYSGGSETQYF. The CDR3 DNA follows: TGTGCCAGCAGTTACTCAGGAGGGTCGGAGACCCAGTACTTC.

The chain combines TRBV18 with TRBJ2-7; D is perhaps TRBD2 (5 bases). Looked up from germline, CDR1 is KGHSH and CDR2 is LQKENI. V was clipped by 3 bases and J by 6 bases, with 15 bases between them. CDR3 length: 14 amino acids. CDR3 protein: CASSPTGREVEQYF. The CDR3 bases are TGTGCCAGCTCACCTACGGGGAGAGAAGTCGAGCAGTACTTC.

Many counts were recorded for this clone. V gene TRBV15 combines with J gene TRBJ1-3, with D uncertain. Looked up from germline, CDR1 is LNHNV and CDR2 is YYDKDF (reference sequence). V lost 2 bases to trimming and J lost 0 bases, with 14 bases between them. CDR3 length: 17 residues. The CDR3 is CATSRSPLGRSGNTIYF. In DNA, the CDR3 is TGTGCCACCAGCAGATCACCCCTCGGGCGCTCTGGAAACACCATATATTTT.